Reported below is one TCR beta chain. This CDR3 region has 14 residues. J gave up 3 bases and V 6 bases, and 6 bases lay outside the gene matches. CDR1 MRHNA and CDR2 SNTAGT come from the germline V gene. Only in-frame clones appear in the TCRdb table, and some are missing; sequencing was by immunoSEQ multiplex PCR. Of 55,000 to 65,000 clones in the sample, just over 90% were seen once. These data are taken from a study of T cell changes during pregnancy in multiple sclerosis. The TCR originated in a female donor with multiple sclerosis, enrolled in a pregnancy study. The genes are TRBV6-4 and TRBJ1-2; 8 bases line up with TRBD1. The sample here was peripheral blood, taken after pregnancy. The CDR3 loop is CASSAGGADYGYTF. As DNA, the CDR3 is TGTGCCAGCAGCGCAGGGGGCGCGGACTATGGCTACACCTTC.